The rows below give T cell receptor beta chains drawn from one sample of a study of identical twins. TCRdb recomputed calls from the 5' RACE reads with MiXCR, one row per CDR3 protein. The table lists 1.5 million to 2 million distinct CDR3 sequences, around 29% of them singletons, with around 0.25% in the top ten. The material sequenced was cord blood. These receptors all come from a newborn girl in good health. CDR3s include the opening cysteine and the closing phenylalanine or tryptophan. D genes are given only for firm matches. Some rows have no size entry. The others give once, few or many, or a class for an expanded clone.

d_gene	v_gene	abundance	j_gene	CDR3aa	CDR3nt
.	TRBV29-1	.	TRBJ2-1	CSVILANEQFF	TGCAGCGTCATACTAGCCAATGAGCAGTTCTTC
.	TRBV2	.	TRBJ2-5	CASGPSVEVPYF	TGTGCCAGCGGTCCTAGCGTCGAGGTCCCGTACTTC
.	TRBV7-2	few	TRBJ2-6	CASSFRQSGANVLTF	TGTGCCAGCAGCTTCAGACAGTCAGGGGCCAACGTCCTGACTTTC
TRBD2	TRBV29-1	many	TRBJ2-1	CSVEGSLAGGNEQFF	TGCAGCGTTGAGGGTTCTTTAGCGGGAGGCAATGAGCAGTTCTTC
TRBD1	TRBV11-2	few	TRBJ1-1	CASSLGDRVPNTEAFF	TGTGCCAGCAGCTTAGGTGACAGGGTCCCCAACACTGAAGCTTTCTTT
.	TRBV4-2	few	TRBJ2-7	CASSQGSLSYEQYF	TGTGCCAGCAGCCAAGGCTCACTTTCTTACGAGCAGTACTTC
TRBD1	TRBV2	.	TRBJ1-2	CAIPKTGGTYGYTF	TGTGCCATCCCTAAGACAGGGGGAACCTATGGCTACACCTTC
.	TRBV12-1	few	TRBJ2-5	CASSSPAFQETQYF	TGTGCCAGCAGCTCTCCCGCTTTCCAAGAGACCCAGTACTTC
TRBD2	TRBV20-1	.	TRBJ2-1	CSASLLAGGPNIYNEQFF	TGCAGTGCTAGTTTGTTAGCGGGGGGGCCTAATATCTACAATGAGCAGTTCTTC
.	TRBV2	many	TRBJ2-7	CASSEAGFYEQYF	TGTGCCAGCAGTGAAGCCGGGTTTTACGAGCAGTACTTC
.	TRBV29-1	.	TRBJ1-4	CGRGITNEKLFF	TGCGGAAGGGGTATCACTAATGAAAAACTGTTTTTT
TRBD2	TRBV5-1	.	TRBJ2-3	CASSHPSGRLMVDTQYF	TGCGCCAGCAGCCACCCAAGCGGGAGGCTCATGGTAGATACGCAGTATTTT
TRBD1	TRBV25-1	.	TRBJ2-5	CASSGWDRAQETQYF	TGTGCCAGCAGTGGATGGGACAGGGCCCAAGAGACCCAGTACTTC
.	TRBV3-1	.	TRBJ1-4	CASSQGRSRLGNEKLFF	TGTGCCAGCAGCCAAGGGCGATCGCGGCTAGGGAATGAAAAACTGTTTTTT
.	TRBV7-9	.	TRBJ1-2	CASSFALAYGYTF	TGTGCCAGCAGCTTCGCCCTTGCCTATGGCTACACCTTC
.	TRBV20-1	.	TRBJ1-2	CSARDRGTVDNYGYTF	TGCAGTGCTAGAGACCGGGGGACGGTGGATAACTATGGCTACACCTTC
TRBD1	TRBV7-9	.	TRBJ2-2	CASSDRAGELFF	TGTGCCAGCAGCGACAGGGCCGGGGAGCTGTTTTTT
.	TRBV27	.	TRBJ1-5	CASSSAGRDNQPQHF	TGTGCCAGCAGCTCAGCGGGGCGAGACAATCAGCCCCAGCATTTT
.	TRBV11-2	few	TRBJ2-5	CASSLRPQAGWGYNEQYF	TGTGCCAGCAGCTTAAGACCCCAAGCAGGCTGGGGCTACAATGAGCAGTACTTC
.	TRBV20-1	.	TRBJ1-4	CSARGLGEKLFF	TGCAGTGCCCGGGGGCTCGGGGAAAAACTGTTTTTT
.	TRBV20-1	.	TRBJ2-1	CSASSLEGGYNEQFF	TGCAGTGCTAGCAGTCTGGAGGGGGGATACAATGAGCAGTTCTTC
TRBD2	TRBV28	.	TRBJ2-7	CASSYLLAGTTSYEQYF	TGTGCCAGCAGTTATCTTCTAGCGGGCACTACTTCCTACGAGCAGTACTTC
.	TRBV4-2	few	TRBJ2-5	CASSQDRGDGETQYF	TGTGCCAGCAGCCAAGATAGGGGGGACGGTGAGACCCAGTACTTC
TRBD1	TRBV29-1	.	TRBJ2-3	CSVTGQGGHTDTQYF	TGCAGCGTGACCGGACAGGGGGGACACACAGATACGCAGTATTTT
.	TRBV12-3/TRBV12-4	.	TRBJ1-5	CASSFGQGWDSNQPQHF	TGTGCCAGCAGTTTTGGGCAGGGGTGGGATAGCAATCAGCCCCAGCATTTT
TRBD1	TRBV20-1	.	TRBJ1-6	CSARAWTGGDSPLHF	TGCAGTGCTAGGGCCTGGACAGGGGGAGATTCACCCCTCCACTTT
TRBD2	TRBV18	.	TRBJ2-7	CASSPYKREGRNEQYF	TGTGCCAGCTCACCTTACAAGCGGGAGGGCCGAAATGAGCAGTACTTC
TRBD1	TRBV20-1	few	TRBJ1-2	CSASKDRLYGYTF	TGCAGTGCTAGTAAGGACAGGTTATATGGCTACACCTTC
.	TRBV2	many	TRBJ1-2	CASSELSYGYTF	TGTGCCAGCAGTGAACTAAGTTATGGCTACACCTTC
TRBD2	TRBV18	.	TRBJ2-5	CASSPRTSETQYF	TGTGCCAGCTCACCGCGGACTAGCGAGACCCAGTACTTC
.	TRBV18	few	TRBJ2-4	CASSPSQGLAKNIQYF	TGTGCCAGCTCACCGTCCCAGGGGTTAGCCAAAAACATTCAGTACTTC
.	TRBV7-4	few	TRBJ2-3	CASSDATGHSTDTQYF	TGTGCCAGCAGCGACGCTACGGGACACAGCACAGATACGCAGTATTTT
TRBD2	TRBV28	few	TRBJ2-3	CASSLRWFSGRITDTQYF	TGTGCCAGCAGTTTAAGGTGGTTTAGCGGGAGGATCACAGATACGCAGTATTTT
.	TRBV10-3	.	TRBJ2-3	CVISESWGSTDTQYF	TGTGTCATCAGTGAGTCTTGGGGGAGCACAGATACGCAGTATTTT
TRBD2	TRBV4-1	.	TRBJ2-1	CASSQPLVAGTYNEQFF	TGCGCCAGCAGCCAACCCCTGGTAGCGGGGACTTACAATGAGCAGTTCTTC
TRBD2	TRBV11-3	.	TRBJ2-1	CASSLDLAGGYNEQFF	TGTGCCAGCAGCTTAGATCTAGCGGGAGGGTACAATGAGCAGTTCTTC
.	TRBV10-3	.	TRBJ1-1	CAISGSGNTEAFF	TGTGCCATCAGTGGTTCAGGGAACACTGAAGCTTTCTTT
TRBD2	TRBV7-2	few	TRBJ2-3	CASSLVTSGYHTQYF	TGTGCCAGCAGCTTAGTGACTAGCGGGTATCATACGCAGTATTTT
.	TRBV6-6	few	TRBJ1-5	CASSYSVRTGYDQPQHF	TGTGCCAGCAGTTACTCGGTCCGAACAGGGTACGATCAGCCCCAGCATTTT
TRBD2	TRBV10-3	.	TRBJ2-1	CAIGGAAGGLSYNEQFF	TGTGCCATCGGTGGGGCAGCGGGGGGACTTTCCTACAATGAGCAGTTCTTC
TRBD2	TRBV7-7	.	TRBJ2-7	CASSLGSGTSSYNEQYF	TGTGCCAGCAGCTTAGGTAGCGGGACTTCCTCCTACAATGAGCAGTACTTC
.	TRBV3-1	.	TRBJ1-6	CASSQEGRVNSPLHF	TGTGCCAGCAGCCAAGAAGGCAGGGTCAATTCACCCCTCCACTTT
TRBD1	TRBV29-1	many	TRBJ2-5	CSVERTGNRRETQYF	TGCAGCGTTGAAAGGACAGGTAACCGTCGAGAGACCCAGTACTTC
TRBD1	TRBV9	few	TRBJ1-1	CASSVGQGETEAFF	TGTGCCAGCAGCGTAGGACAGGGAGAGACTGAAGCTTTCTTT
.	TRBV11-2	.	TRBJ2-1	CASSLVPKRRVGGKNEQFF	TGTGCCAGCAGCTTAGTCCCCAAGCGGCGTGTGGGAGGTAAAAATGAGCAGTTCTTC
TRBD2	TRBV7-7	few	TRBJ2-1	CASSPGLAGGKDEQFF	TGTGCTAGCAGTCCAGGACTAGCGGGAGGCAAAGATGAGCAGTTCTTC
.	TRBV27	few	TRBJ2-7	CASSLFASSYEQYF	TGTGCCAGCAGTTTATTCGCCAGCTCCTACGAGCAGTACTTC
TRBD2	TRBV7-2	.	TRBJ2-7	CAGSLVGLAGRLVYEQYF	TGTGCCGGCAGCTTAGTTGGGCTAGCGGGAAGATTGGTGTACGAGCAGTACTTC
TRBD2	TRBV12-3/TRBV12-4	.	TRBJ2-3	CASSFRHGLAGGNRADTQYF	TGTGCCAGCAGTTTCCGCCATGGACTAGCGGGAGGCAACCGGGCGGATACGCAGTATTTT
.	TRBV24-1	.	TRBJ2-6	CATSFSGAGANVLTF	TGTGCCACCAGTTTTTCAGGGGCTGGGGCCAACGTCCTGACTTTC